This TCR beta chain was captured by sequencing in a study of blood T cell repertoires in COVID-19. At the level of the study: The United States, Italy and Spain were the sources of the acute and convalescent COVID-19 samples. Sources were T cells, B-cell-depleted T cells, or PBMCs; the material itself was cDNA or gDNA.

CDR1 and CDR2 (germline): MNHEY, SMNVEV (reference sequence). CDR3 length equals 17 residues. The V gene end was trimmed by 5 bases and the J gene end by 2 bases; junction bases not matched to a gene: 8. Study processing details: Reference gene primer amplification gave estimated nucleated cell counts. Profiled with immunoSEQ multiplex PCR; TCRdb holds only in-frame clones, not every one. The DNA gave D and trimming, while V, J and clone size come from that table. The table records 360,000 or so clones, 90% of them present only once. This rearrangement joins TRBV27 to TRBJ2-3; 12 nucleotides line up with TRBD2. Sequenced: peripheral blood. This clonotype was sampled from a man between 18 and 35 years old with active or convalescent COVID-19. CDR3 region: CASSTRLAGVPTDTQYF. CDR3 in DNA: TGTGCCAGCAGTACCCGACTAGCGGGAGTACCCACAGATACGCAGTATTTT.